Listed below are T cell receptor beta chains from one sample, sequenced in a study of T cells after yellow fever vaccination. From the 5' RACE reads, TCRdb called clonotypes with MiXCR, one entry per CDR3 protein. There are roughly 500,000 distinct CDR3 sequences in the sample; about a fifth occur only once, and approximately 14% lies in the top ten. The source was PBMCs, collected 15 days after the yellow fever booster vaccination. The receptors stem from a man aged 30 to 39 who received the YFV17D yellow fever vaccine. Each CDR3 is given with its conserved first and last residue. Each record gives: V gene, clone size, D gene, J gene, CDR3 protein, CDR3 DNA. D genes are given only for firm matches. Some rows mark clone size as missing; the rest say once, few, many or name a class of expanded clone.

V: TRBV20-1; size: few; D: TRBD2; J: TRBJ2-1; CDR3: CSAPNLAGSSYNEQFF; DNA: TGCAGTGCTCCCAATCTAGCGGGCAGCTCCTACAATGAGCAGTTCTTC
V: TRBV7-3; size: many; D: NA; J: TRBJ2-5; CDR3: CASSVTEGKGTQYF; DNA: TGTGCCAGCAGCGTAACCGAAGGGAAGGGGACCCAGTACTTC
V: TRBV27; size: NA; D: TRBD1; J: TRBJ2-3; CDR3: CEAAGGFESTDTQYF; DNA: TGCGAGGCGGCAGGGGGATTCGAGAGCACAGATACGCAGTATTTT
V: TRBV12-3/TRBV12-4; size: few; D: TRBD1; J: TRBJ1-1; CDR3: CASSPLTGAGTEAFF; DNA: TGTGCCAGCAGCCCCCTGACAGGGGCGGGCACTGAAGCTTTCTTT
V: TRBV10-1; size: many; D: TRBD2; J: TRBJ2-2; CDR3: CASSTSGSAGELFF; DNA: TGCGCCAGCAGTACTAGCGGGAGTGCCGGGGAGCTGTTTTTT
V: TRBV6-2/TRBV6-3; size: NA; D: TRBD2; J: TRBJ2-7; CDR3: CASSYRPSPRETYEQYF; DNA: TGTGCCAGCAGTTACCGTCCCTCCCCGCGGGAGACCTACGAGCAGTACTTC
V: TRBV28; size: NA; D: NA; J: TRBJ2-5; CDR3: CASKSIEGTRKTQYF; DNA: TGTGCCAGCAAGTCAATAGAGGGGACGCGGAAGACCCAGTACTTC
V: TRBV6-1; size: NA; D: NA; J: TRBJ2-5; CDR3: CASSRGTAEETQYF; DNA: TGTGCCAGCAGCCGCGGGACAGCAGAAGAGACCCAGTACTTC
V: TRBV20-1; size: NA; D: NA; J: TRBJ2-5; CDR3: CSARDTGRMRETQYF; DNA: TGCAGTGCTAGAGATACCGGGAGAATGAGAGAGACCCAGTACTTC
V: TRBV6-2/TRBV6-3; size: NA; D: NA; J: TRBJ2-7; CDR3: CASRVGRSPMGEQYF; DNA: TGTGCCAGCAGAGTTGGCCGGAGCCCGATGGGGGAGCAGTACTTC
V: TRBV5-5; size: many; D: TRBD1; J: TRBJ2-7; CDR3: CASSSGTVQTYEQYF; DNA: TGTGCCAGCAGCTCCGGGACAGTACAAACCTACGAGCAGTACTTC